This is a list of T cell receptor beta chains from one sample in a study of blood T cell repertoires in COVID-19. Data came from immunoSEQ multiplex PCR; TCRdb stores just in-frame clones and leaves some out. Of approximately 65,000 clones listed, less than 95% are singletons. The sequenced material came from peripheral blood. The receptor source for this set is a woman under 30 with acute or convalescent COVID-19. Both conserved end residues are part of each CDR3. The D gene is left open where the match is weak. Clone size appears in some rows only: once, few, many, or a class for an expanded clone.

v_call	j_call	d_call	clone_size	cdr3_aa	cdr3_nt
TRBV30	TRBJ2-7	.	.	CAWSVLLGSSYEQYF	TGTGCCTGGAGTGTACTTCTAGGGAGCTCCTACGAGCAGTACTTC
TRBV19	TRBJ1-5	.	.	CASSMWGLNSNQPQHF	TGTGCCAGTAGTATGTGGGGCCTAAATAGCAATCAGCCCCAGCATTTT
TRBV18	TRBJ2-5	.	.	CASSPPVRPETQYF	TGTGCCAGCTCACCACCGGTGCGTCCAGAGACCCAGTACTTC
TRBV6-5	TRBJ1-1	.	.	CASSYDRSTTEAFF	TGTGCCAGCAGTTACGACAGGTCGACTACTGAAGCTTTCTTT
TRBV5-1	TRBJ2-2	.	.	CASSRDIGAVTGELFF	TGCGCCAGCAGCCGGGATATCGGAGCGGTCACCGGGGAGCTGTTTTTT
TRBV5-1	TRBJ2-3	.	.	CASSLVVGTSTDTQYF	TGCGCCAGCAGCTTGGTGGTCGGGACTAGCACAGATACGCAGTATTTT
TRBV15	TRBJ1-4	TRBD1	once	CATSRDFGTENEKLFF	TGTGCCACCAGCAGAGATTTCGGGACAGAGAATGAAAAACTGTTTTTT
TRBV19	TRBJ2-6	TRBD2	.	CASSLTSGGTSGANVLTF	TGTGCCAGTAGTCTAACTAGCGGGGGGACCTCTGGGGCCAACGTCCTGACTTTC
TRBV15	TRBJ2-1	TRBD2	.	CATSRLAGGPYNEQFF	TGTGCCACCAGCAGACTAGCGGGAGGGCCTTACAATGAGCAGTTCTTC
TRBV19	TRBJ2-3	TRBD2	.	CASSSRRLAGGSTDTQYF	TGTGCCAGTAGTTCACGCAGACTAGCGGGAGGGAGCACAGATACGCAGTATTTT
TRBV7-8	TRBJ2-7	.	.	CASSVEQGYEQYF	TGTGCCAGCAGCGTAGAACAGGGTTACGAGCAGTACTTC
TRBV9	TRBJ2-1	TRBD2	.	CASSVGTSERGGIGEQFF	TGTGCCAGCAGCGTAGGTACTAGCGAGCGGGGAGGGATAGGGGAGCAGTTCTTC
TRBV6-1	TRBJ1-1	.	.	CASSEASPIEAFF	TGTGCCAGCAGTGAGGCAAGTCCCATAGAAGCTTTCTTT
TRBV12-3/TRBV12-4	TRBJ1-2	.	.	CASRSTANYGYTF	TGTGCCAGCCGATCAACTGCTAACTATGGCTACACCTTC
TRBV6-5	TRBJ2-1	.	.	CASSYSPGEYEQFF	TGTGCCAGCAGTTACTCGCCAGGGGAATATGAGCAGTTCTTC
TRBV7-9	TRBJ2-7	.	.	CASSYGGRTYEQYF	TGTGCCAGCAGCTACGGGGGAAGGACCTACGAGCAGTACTTC